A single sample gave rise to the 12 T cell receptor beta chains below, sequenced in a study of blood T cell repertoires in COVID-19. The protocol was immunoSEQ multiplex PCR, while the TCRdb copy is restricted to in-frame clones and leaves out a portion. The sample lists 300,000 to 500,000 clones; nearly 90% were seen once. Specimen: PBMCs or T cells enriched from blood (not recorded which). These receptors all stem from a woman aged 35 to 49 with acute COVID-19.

The CDR3: CASSLRSEQFF. DNA for the CDR3: TGCGCCAGCAGCTTGCGGTCTGAGCAGTTCTTC. The chain has TRBV5-1 and TRBJ2-1; D call uncertain. CDR3 length: 11 residues. Deletions cut 1 base from V and 9 bases from J, with 5 bases between. From germline, CDR1 is SGHRS and CDR2 YFSETQ.

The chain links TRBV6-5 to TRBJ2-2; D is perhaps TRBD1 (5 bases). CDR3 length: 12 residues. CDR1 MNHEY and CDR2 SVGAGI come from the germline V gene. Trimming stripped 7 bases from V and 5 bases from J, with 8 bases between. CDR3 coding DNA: TGTGCCAGCAAGGGGTATACCGGGGAGCTGTTTTTT. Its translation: CASKGYTGELFF.

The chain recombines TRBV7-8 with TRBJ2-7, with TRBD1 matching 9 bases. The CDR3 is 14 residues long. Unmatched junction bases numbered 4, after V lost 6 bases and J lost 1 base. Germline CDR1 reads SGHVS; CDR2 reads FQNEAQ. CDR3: CASRQGARSYEQYF. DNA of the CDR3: TGTGCCAGCAGACAGGGGGCGAGGTCCTACGAGCAGTACTTC.

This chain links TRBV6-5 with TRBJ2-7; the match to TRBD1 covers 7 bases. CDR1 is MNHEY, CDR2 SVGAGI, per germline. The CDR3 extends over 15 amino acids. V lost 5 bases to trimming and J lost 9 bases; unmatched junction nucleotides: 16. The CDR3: CASSHPYRGVIRQYF. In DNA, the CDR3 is TGTGCCAGCAGTCACCCTTACAGGGGTGTAATTCGGCAGTACTTC.

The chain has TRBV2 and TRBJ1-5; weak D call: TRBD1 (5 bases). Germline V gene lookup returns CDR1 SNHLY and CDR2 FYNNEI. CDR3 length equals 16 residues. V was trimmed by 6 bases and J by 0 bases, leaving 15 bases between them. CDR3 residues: CASSNRDSYSNQPQHF. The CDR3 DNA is TGTGCCAGCAGCAACCGGGACTCCTATAGCAATCAGCCCCAGCATTTT. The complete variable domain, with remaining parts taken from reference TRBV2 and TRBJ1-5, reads EPEVTQTPSHQVTQMGQEVILRCVPISNHLYFYWYRQILGQKVEFLVSFYNNEISEKSEIFDDQFSVERPDGSNFTLKIRSTKLEDSAMYFCASSNRDSYSNQPQHFGDGTRLSIL.

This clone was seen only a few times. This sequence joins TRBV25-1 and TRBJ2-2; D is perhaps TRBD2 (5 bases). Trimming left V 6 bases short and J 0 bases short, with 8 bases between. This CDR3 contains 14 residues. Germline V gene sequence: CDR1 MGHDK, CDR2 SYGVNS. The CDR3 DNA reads TGTGCCAGCAGAGGACTCCCGAACACCGGGGAGCTGTTTTTT. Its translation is CASRGLPNTGELFF. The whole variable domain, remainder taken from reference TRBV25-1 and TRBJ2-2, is EADIYQTPRYLVIGTGKKITLECSQTMGHDKMYWYQQDPGMELHLIHYSYGVNSTEKGDLSSESTVSRIRTEHFPLTLESARPSHTSQYLCASRGLPNTGELFFGEGSRLTVL.

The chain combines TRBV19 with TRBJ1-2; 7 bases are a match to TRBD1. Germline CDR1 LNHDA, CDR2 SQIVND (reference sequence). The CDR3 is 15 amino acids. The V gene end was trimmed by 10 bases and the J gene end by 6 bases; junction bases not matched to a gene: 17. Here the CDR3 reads CATKSRDSIDDGYTF. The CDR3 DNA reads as TGTGCCACAAAGTCCCGGGACAGTATTGACGATGGCTACACCTTC.

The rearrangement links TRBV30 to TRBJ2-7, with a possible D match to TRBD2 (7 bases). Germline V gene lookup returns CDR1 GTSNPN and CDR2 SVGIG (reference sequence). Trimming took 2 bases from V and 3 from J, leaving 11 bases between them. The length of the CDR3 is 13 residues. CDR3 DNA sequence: TGTGCCTGGAGTCGCGGGGGCCGCTACGAGCAGTACTTC. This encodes CAWSRGGRYEQYF.

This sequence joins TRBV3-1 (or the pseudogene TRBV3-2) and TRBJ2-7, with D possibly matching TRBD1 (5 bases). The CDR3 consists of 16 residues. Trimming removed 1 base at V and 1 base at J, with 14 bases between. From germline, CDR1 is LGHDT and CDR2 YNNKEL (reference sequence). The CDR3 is CASSQGGHELSYEQYF. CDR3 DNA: TGTGCCAGCAGCCAAGGCGGACACGAACTTTCCTACGAGCAGTACTTC.

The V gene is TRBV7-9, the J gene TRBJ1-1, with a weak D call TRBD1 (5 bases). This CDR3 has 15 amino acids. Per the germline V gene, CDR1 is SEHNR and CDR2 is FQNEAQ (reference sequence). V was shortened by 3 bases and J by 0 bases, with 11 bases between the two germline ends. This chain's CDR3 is CASSFKPGVNTEAFF. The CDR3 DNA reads TGTGCCAGCAGCTTTAAACCGGGGGTGAACACTGAAGCTTTCTTT.

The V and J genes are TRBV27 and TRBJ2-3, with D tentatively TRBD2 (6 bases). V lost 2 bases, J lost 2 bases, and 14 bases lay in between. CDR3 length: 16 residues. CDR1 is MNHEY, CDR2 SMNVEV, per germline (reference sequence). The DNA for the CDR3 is TGTGCCAGCAGTTTAGTGGGGGGACCACACACAGATACGCAGTATTTT. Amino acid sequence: CASSLVGGPHTDTQYF.

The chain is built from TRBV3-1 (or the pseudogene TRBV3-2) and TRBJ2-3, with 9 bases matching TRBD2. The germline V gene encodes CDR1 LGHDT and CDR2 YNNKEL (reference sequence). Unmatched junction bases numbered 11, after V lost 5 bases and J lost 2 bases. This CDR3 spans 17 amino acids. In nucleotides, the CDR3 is TGTGCCAGCAGCAGTAGCGGGGGCCAGCCACTCACAGATACGCAGTATTTT. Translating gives CASSSSGGQPLTDTQYF.